The clone carrying this TCR beta chain has at least ten counts. Its antigen is undetermined. These data originate in a study of CD8 T cells in ankylosing spondylitis. TCRdb re-derived calls from the 5' RACE reads in MiXCR, one entry per CDR3 protein. Of 150,000 to 200,000 distinct CDR3 sequences detected, about 20% appear once; the ten largest clones hold around 4.7%. Study-wide results and limits: In ankylosing spondylitis blood, a motif of roughly eight highly homologous TCR beta variants appeared characteristic.

The CDR3 spans 15 residues. With V trimmed by 6 bases and J by 2 bases, 10 bases remained unmatched. Sequencing input: blood, either unsorted or a sorted T cell fraction (not recorded which). The chain employs TRBV12-3 or TRBV12-4 and TRBJ2-7, with 7 bases identical to TRBD1. This sequence originates from a male donor between 5 and 29 years old with ankylosing spondylitis or in good health (not recorded which). The CDR3 loop is CASSRQTGSAYEQYF. The CDR3 DNA reads as TGTGCCAGCAGCCGTCAGACAGGGAGCGCCTACGAGCAGTACTTC.